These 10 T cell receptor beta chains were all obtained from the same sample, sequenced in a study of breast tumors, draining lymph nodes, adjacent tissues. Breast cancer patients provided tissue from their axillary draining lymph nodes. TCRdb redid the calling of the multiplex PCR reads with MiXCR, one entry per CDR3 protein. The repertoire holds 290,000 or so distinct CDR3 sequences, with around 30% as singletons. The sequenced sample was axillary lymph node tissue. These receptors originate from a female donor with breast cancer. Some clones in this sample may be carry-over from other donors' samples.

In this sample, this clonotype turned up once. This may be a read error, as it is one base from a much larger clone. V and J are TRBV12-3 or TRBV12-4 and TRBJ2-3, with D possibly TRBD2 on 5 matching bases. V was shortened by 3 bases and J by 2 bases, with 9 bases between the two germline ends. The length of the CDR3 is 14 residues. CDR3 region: CASSFRGVTDTQYF. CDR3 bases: TGTGCCAGCAGTTTCCGGGGTGTCACAGATACGCAGTATTTT.

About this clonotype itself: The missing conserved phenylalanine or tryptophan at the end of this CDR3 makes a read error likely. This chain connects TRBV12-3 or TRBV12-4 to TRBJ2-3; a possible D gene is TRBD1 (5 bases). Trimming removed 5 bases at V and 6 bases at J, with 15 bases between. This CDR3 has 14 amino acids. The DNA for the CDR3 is TGTGCCAGCAGTCCTGGACATACTGGGGATACGCAGTATCTT. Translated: CASSPGHTGDTQYL.

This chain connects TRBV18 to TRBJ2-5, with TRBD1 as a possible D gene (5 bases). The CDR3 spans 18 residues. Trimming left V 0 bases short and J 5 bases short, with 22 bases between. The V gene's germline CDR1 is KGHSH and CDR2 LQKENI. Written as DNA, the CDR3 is TGTGCCAGCTCACCACCGGCAACGGCAGGGTTCAGACTTGAGACCCAGTACTTC. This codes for CASSPPATAGFRLETQYF. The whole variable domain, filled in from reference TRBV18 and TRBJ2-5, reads NAGVMQNPRHLVRRRGQEARLRCSPMKGHSHVYWYRQLPEEGLKFMVYLQKENIIDESGMPKERFSAEFPKEGPSILRIQQVVRGDSAAYFCASSPPATAGFRLETQYFGPGTRLLVL.

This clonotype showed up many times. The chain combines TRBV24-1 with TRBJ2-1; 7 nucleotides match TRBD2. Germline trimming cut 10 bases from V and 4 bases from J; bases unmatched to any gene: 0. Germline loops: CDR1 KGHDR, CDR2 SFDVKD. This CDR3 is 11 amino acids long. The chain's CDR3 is CATGLYNEQFF. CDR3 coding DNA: TGTGCCACGGGACTATACAATGAGCAGTTCTTC.

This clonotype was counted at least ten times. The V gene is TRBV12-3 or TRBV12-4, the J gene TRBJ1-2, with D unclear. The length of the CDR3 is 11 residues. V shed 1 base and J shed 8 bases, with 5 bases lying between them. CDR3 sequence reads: CASSLGEGYTF. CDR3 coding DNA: TGTGCCAGCAGTTTAGGGGAGGGCTACACCTTC.

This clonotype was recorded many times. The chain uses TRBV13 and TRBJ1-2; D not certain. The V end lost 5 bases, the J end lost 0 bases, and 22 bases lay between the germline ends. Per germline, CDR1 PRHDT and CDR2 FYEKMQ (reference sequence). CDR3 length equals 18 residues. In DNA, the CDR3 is TGTGCCAGCAGCGGCCCCAGTTTCCGGCAGGTGCCTAACTATGGCTACACCTTC. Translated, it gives CASSGPSFRQVPNYGYTF. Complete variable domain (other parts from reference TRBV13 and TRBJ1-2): AAGVIQSPRHLIKEKRETATLKCYPIPRHDTVYWYQQGPGQDPQFLISFYEKMQSDKGSIPDRFSAQQFSDYHSELNMSSLELGDSALYFCASSGPSFRQVPNYGYTFGSGTRLTVV.

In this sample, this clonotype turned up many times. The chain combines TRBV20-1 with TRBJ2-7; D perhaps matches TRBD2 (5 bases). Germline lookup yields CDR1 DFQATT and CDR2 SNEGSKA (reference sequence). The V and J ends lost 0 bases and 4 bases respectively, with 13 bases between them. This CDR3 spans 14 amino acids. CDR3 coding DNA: TGCAGTGCTAGAGATCGAGTGAGGGAGTACGAGCAGTACTTC. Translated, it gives CSARDRVREYEQYF.

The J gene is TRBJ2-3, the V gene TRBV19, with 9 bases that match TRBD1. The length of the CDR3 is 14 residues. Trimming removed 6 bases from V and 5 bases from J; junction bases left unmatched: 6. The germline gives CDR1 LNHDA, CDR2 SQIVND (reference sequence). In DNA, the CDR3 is TGTGCCAGTAGGGCCCCGGGACAGGGAGATACGCAGTATTTT. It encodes CASRAPGQGDTQYF.

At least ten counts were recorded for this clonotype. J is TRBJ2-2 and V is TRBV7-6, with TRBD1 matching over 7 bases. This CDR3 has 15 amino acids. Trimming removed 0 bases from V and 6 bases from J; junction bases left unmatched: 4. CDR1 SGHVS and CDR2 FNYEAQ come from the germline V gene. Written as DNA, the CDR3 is TGTGCCAGCAGCTTAGCGCACAGGGGTCCCGGGGAGCTGTTTTTT. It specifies CASSLAHRGPGELFF. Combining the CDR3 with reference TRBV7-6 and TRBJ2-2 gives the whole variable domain GAGVSQSPRYKVTKRGQDVALRCDPISGHVSLYWYRQALGQGPEFLTYFNYEAQQDKSGLPNDRFSAERPEGSISTLTIQRTEQRDSAMYRCASSLAHRGPGELFFGEGSRLTVL.

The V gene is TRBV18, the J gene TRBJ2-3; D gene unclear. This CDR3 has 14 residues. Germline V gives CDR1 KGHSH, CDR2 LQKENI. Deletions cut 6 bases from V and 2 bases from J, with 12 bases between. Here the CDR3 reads CASSRTVDTDTQYF. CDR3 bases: TGTGCCAGCTCGCGGACGGTAGACACAGATACGCAGTATTTT. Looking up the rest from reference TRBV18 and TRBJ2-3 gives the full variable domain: NAGVMQNPRHLVRRRGQEARLRCSPMKGHSHVYWYRQLPEEGLKFMVYLQKENIIDESGMPKERFSAEFPKEGPSILRIQQVVRGDSAAYFCASSRTVDTDTQYFGPGTRLTVL.